These T cell receptor beta chains were read from a single sample in a study of blood T cell repertoires in COVID-19. Sequenced by immunoSEQ multiplex PCR; TCRdb stores in-frame clones only, minus some. Of 95,000 to 100,000 clones in the sample, roughly nine tenths are singletons; the top ten hold roughly 17%. The sample was peripheral blood. Receptors were obtained from a man in his forties or fifties with acute or convalescent COVID-19. Both conserved end residues are part of each CDR3. The order of the fields is clone size, J gene, V gene, D gene, CDR3 DNA, CDR3 protein. D genes are given only for firm matches. Clone size is stated in some rows and not others, as once, few, many or a class when expanded.

once | TRBJ2-3 | TRBV28 | NA | TGTGCCAGCAGCCACGACGGAGGGAGTTGGGGAGATACGCAGTATTTT | CASSHDGGSWGDTQYF
NA | TRBJ1-3 | TRBV7-2 | TRBD1 | TGTGCCAGCAGGGGGACAGGTGAAAACACCATATATTTT | CASRGTGENTIYF
NA | TRBJ2-7 | TRBV5-1 | NA | TGCGCCAGCAGCCCCGGCGGGACGGGGAGCTACGAGCAGTACTTC | CASSPGGTGSYEQYF
NA | TRBJ2-1 | TRBV3-1/TRBV3-2 | NA | TGTGCCAGCAGCCACCTTACCGGGGTGGGAGGAAAGTTCTTC | CASSHLTGVGGKFF
NA | TRBJ2-7 | TRBV5-4 | NA | TGTGCCAGCAGCTTGGCGGGGATGCCCTACGAGCAGTACTTC | CASSLAGMPYEQYF
NA | TRBJ1-4 | TRBV30 | TRBD1 | TGTGCCTGGTCCGGGACAGGGGGCTTTGAAAAACTGTTTTTT | CAWSGTGGFEKLFF
NA | TRBJ1-1 | TRBV19 | TRBD1 | TGTGCCAGTAGTAACCGACAGGGGCTTGGCACTGAAGCTTTCTTT | CASSNRQGLGTEAFF
once | TRBJ1-2 | TRBV28 | TRBD1 | TGTGCCAGCAGTTCAACTGGACAGGCCTATGGCTACACCTTC | CASSSTGQAYGYTF
NA | TRBJ2-7 | TRBV7-8 | TRBD1 | TGTGCCAGCAGCTTAGACAGGGGGCGCAGGACGAACGAGCAGTACTTC | CASSLDRGRRTNEQYF
NA | TRBJ2-1 | TRBV7-9 | TRBD2 | TGTGCCAGCAGCCTCCGACTAGCGGGGGGCATGGATGAGCAGTTCTTC | CASSLRLAGGMDEQFF
NA | TRBJ2-1 | TRBV19 | NA | TGTGCCAGTAGTCTTTTAAATGAGCAGTTCTTC | CASSLLNEQFF
NA | TRBJ2-2 | TRBV19 | NA | TGTGCCAGTAGTATAGACCTGAACAGAGTTCTGAACACCGGGGAGCTGTTTTTT | CASSIDLNRVLNTGELFF
NA | TRBJ2-6 | TRBV6-5 | NA | TGTGCCAGCTTGGCCCGAGGGGCCAACGTCCTGACTTTC | CASLARGANVLTF
once | TRBJ1-5 | TRBV20-1 | TRBD1 | TGCAGTGCTAGTGGGGGACAGGGGATCAATCAGCCCCAGCATTTT | CSASGGQGINQPQHF
NA | TRBJ1-1 | TRBV12-3/TRBV12-4 | TRBD1 | TGTGCCAGCAGAAGGGACAGGGGGATGTCGACTTTCTTT | CASRRDRGMSTFF
NA | TRBJ2-1 | TRBV19 | TRBD2 | TGTGCCAGTAGTGAGGCTAGCGGGGGGGCCTACAATGAGCAGTTCTTC | CASSEASGGAYNEQFF
NA | TRBJ2-7 | TRBV5-6 | TRBD1 | TGTGCCAGCAGCCACAGGGGGCGAGGTGGTGAGCAGTACTTC | CASSHRGRGGEQYF
NA | TRBJ1-1 | TRBV4-2 | NA | TGTGCCGCGGCGGAAGGCCTGAACACTGAAGCTTTCTTT | CAAAEGLNTEAFF
NA | TRBJ1-2 | TRBV29-1 | NA | TGCAGCGTTGAAAGGGGCGCTCCGGGCTACACCTTC | CSVERGAPGYTF
NA | TRBJ2-3 | TRBV19 | TRBD2 | TGTGCCAGTAGTATCCAGCGGGGGGCCGGAGATACGCAGTATTTT | CASSIQRGAGDTQYF
NA | TRBJ2-1 | TRBV21-1 | NA | TGTGCCAGCAGCAAAGCCAGGGGCGATGAGCAGTTCTTC | CASSKARGDEQFF
NA | TRBJ2-1 | TRBV5-1 | TRBD2 | TGCGCCAGCAGCCCTACTAGCGGGGGGTTTTCGGAGCAGTTCTTC | CASSPTSGGFSEQFF
NA | TRBJ2-1 | TRBV5-1 | TRBD1 | TGCGCCAGCAGCCCCATACCGGGACAGGGCAACAATGAGCAGTTCTTC | CASSPIPGQGNNEQFF
NA | TRBJ2-2 | TRBV9 | NA | TGTGCCAGCAGCGTAGGACAGATAAACACCGGGGAGCTGTTTTTT | CASSVGQINTGELFF
NA | TRBJ2-5 | TRBV6-2/TRBV6-3 | TRBD2 | TGTGCCAGCAGTTTCCGACTAGCGGGGTTGGAGACCCAGTACTTC | CASSFRLAGLETQYF
NA | TRBJ2-2 | TRBV4-3 | NA | TGCGCCAGCAGCCAAGACGCGGGCGCGGGCACCGGGGAGCTGTTTTTT | CASSQDAGAGTGELFF
once | TRBJ1-1 | TRBV19 | NA | TGTGCCAGTAGTATGTCAGCCAGGGTATTTGCTGAAGCTTTCTTT | CASSMSARVFAEAFF
NA | TRBJ1-6 | TRBV19 | TRBD1 | TGTGCCAGTAGTATACTCACCGGGACAGGGGTAAATTCACCCCTCCACTTT | CASSILTGTGVNSPLHF
NA | TRBJ1-2 | TRBV18 | NA | TGTGCCAGCTCACCCCAAGGGACTCGGAAGATCACCTTC | CASSPQGTRKITF
NA | TRBJ1-5 | TRBV7-8 | NA | TGTGCCAGCCGCCGGGGTCGGGACAATTATCAGCCCCAGCATTTT | CASRRGRDNYQPQHF
NA | TRBJ2-2 | TRBV5-5 | NA | TGTGCCAGCAGCTTAGGAGGTAACACCGGGGAGCTGTTTTTT | CASSLGGNTGELFF
NA | TRBJ2-3 | TRBV3-1/TRBV3-2 | NA | TGTGCCAGCAGCCCGGGTGACCGGTGGGATACGCAGTATTTT | CASSPGDRWDTQYF
NA | TRBJ2-1 | TRBV3-1/TRBV3-2 | TRBD2 | TGTGCCAGCAGCCAAGATCTAAGCGGGGGCATTAGCTCCTACAATGAGCAGTTCTTC | CASSQDLSGGISSYNEQFF
NA | TRBJ1-5 | TRBV27 | TRBD1 | TGTGCCAGCAGACCGGGACAGCACAGCAATCAGCCCCAGCATTTT | CASRPGQHSNQPQHF
NA | TRBJ2-2 | TRBV6-4 | TRBD2 | TGTGCCAGCATCAACCGACGGAGCGGGGGACGGGACACCGGGGAGCTGTTTTTT | CASINRRSGGRDTGELFF
NA | TRBJ1-2 | TRBV11-1 | NA | TGTGCCAGCAGTCCAGGACAGTTTCTACAAGGCTACACCTTC | CASSPGQFLQGYTF
NA | TRBJ2-7 | TRBV6-6 | TRBD1 | TGTGCCAGCAGTTTACAGGGGGCCCTCTACGAGCAGTACTTC | CASSLQGALYEQYF
NA | TRBJ2-3 | TRBV29-1 | NA | TGCAGCGTTGAAAAAGCCGGAGCGGGTAATACGCAGTATTTT | CSVEKAGAGNTQYF
NA | TRBJ1-1 | TRBV19 | TRBD1 | TGTGCCAGTAGTATCTCGACAGGGAGAGGCACTGAAGCTTTCTTT | CASSISTGRGTEAFF
NA | TRBJ1-6 | TRBV28 | TRBD1 | TGTGCCAGCAGTTTCAGAGGGGGCAATTCACCCCTCCACTTT | CASSFRGGNSPLHF
NA | TRBJ1-4 | TRBV9 | NA | TGTGCCAGCAGCGTAGCAGGAATGGGGCGGACTAATGAAAAACTGTTTTTT | CASSVAGMGRTNEKLFF
NA | TRBJ1-2 | TRBV9 | TRBD1 | TGTGCCAGCAGCGCTGCGACAGGGCGGTTGGGCTACACCTTC | CASSAATGRLGYTF